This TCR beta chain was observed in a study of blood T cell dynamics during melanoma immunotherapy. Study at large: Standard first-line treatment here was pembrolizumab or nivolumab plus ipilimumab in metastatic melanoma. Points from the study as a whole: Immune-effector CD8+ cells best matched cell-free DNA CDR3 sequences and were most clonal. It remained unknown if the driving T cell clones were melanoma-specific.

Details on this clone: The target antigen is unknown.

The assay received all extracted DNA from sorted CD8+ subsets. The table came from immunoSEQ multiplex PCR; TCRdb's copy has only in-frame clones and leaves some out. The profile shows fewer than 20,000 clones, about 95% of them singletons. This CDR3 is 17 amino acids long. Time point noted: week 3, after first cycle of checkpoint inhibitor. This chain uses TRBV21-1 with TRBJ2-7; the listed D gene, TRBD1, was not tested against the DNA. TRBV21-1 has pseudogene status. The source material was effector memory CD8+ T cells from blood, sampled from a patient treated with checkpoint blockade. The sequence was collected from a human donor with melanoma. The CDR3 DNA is TGTGCCAGCAGCACGTATAAGCAGGGTAGGCATTTCTACGAGCAGTACTTC. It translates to CASSTYKQGRHFYEQYF.